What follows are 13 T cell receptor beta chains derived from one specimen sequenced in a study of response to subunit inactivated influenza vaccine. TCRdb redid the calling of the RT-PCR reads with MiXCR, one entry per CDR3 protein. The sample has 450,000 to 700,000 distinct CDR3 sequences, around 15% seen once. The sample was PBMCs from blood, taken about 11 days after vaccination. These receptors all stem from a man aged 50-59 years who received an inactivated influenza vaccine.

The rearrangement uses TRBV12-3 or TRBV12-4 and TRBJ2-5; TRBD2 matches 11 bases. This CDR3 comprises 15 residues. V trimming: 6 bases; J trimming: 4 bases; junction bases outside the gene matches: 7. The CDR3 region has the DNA TGTGCCAGCAGCCGATTAGGACTAGCGGGAGAGACCCAGTACTTC. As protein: CASSRLGLAGETQYF.

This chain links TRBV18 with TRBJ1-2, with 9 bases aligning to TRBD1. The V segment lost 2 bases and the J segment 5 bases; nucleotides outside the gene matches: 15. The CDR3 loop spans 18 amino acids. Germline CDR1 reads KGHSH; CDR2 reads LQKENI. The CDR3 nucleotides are TGTGCCAGCTCACCATTCCCCCCCCAGACAGGGGGGACATATGGCTACACCTTC. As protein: CASSPFPPQTGGTYGYTF.

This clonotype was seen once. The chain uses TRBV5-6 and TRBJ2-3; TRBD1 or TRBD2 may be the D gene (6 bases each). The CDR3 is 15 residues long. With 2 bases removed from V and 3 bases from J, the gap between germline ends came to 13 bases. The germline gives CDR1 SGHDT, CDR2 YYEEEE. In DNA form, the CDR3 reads TGTGCCAGCAGCTTTCTACGGGGGCTTACAGATACGCAGTATTTT. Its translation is CASSFLRGLTDTQYF.

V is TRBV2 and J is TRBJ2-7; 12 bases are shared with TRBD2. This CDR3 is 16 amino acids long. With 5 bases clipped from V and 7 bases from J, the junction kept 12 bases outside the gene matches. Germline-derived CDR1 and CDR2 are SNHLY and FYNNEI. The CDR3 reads CASSLFGLAGRGEQYF. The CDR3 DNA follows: TGTGCCAGCAGTCTTTTCGGACTAGCGGGGAGAGGAGAGCAGTACTTC.

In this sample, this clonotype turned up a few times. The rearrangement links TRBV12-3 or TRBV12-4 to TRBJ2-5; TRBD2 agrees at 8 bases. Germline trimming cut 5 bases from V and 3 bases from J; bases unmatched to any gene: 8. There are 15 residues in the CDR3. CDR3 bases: TGTGCCAGCAGTCCCCTTGCGGGAGGCGAAGAGACCCAGTACTTC. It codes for CASSPLAGGEETQYF.

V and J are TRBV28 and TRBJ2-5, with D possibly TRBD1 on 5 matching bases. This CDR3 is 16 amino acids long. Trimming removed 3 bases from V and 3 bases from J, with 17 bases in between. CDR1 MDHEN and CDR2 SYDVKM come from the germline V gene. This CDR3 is CASSFRQGFRKETQYF. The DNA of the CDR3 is TGTGCCAGCAGTTTCCGGCAGGGCTTCAGAAAAGAGACCCAGTACTTC.

The CDR3 region has the DNA TGTGCCAGCAGCCAGGGACTAGCGGGGGGGCCCGAGCAGTACTTC. Its protein product is CASSQGLAGGPEQYF. J is TRBJ2-7 and V is TRBV4-2, with 16 bases identical to TRBD2. The germline V gene encodes CDR1 LGHNA and CDR2 YNFKEQ. V gave up 3 bases and J gave up 6 bases; unmatched junction bases: 2. The CDR3 is 15 amino acids.

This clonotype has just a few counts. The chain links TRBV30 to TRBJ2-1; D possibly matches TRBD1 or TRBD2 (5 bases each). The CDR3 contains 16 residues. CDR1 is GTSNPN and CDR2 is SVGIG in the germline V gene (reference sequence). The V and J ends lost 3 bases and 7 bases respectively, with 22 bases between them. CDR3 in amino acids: CAWSQSGTPSGNEQFF. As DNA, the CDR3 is TGTGCCTGGAGCCAATCAGGGACCCCCTCGGGGAATGAGCAGTTCTTC.

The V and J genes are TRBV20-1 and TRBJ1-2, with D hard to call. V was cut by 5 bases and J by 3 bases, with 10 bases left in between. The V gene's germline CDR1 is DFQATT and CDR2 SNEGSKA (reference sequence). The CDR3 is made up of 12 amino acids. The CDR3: CSARKRDYGYTF. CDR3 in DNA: TGCAGTGCTCGAAAGAGGGACTATGGCTACACCTTC.

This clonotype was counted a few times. CDR3 DNA sequence: TGTGCCACCAGCAGAGTTGCAAGGACAGGGGCCGGGGAGCTGTTTTTT. Translation: CATSRVARTGAGELFF. This sequence joins TRBV15 and TRBJ2-2, with TRBD1 identical over 9 bases. CDR3 length: 16 residues. Germline values: CDR1 LNHNV, CDR2 YYDKDF (reference sequence). J was trimmed by 6 bases and V by 1 base; bases with no gene match: 6.

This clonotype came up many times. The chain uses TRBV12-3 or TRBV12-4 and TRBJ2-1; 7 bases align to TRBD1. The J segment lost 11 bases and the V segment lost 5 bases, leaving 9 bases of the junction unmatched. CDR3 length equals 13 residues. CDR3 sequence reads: CASSPKPGQKQFF. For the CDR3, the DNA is TGTGCCAGCAGTCCCAAACCGGGACAGAAGCAGTTCTTC.

CDR3 in DNA: TGTGCCAGCTCCCCGACAATTCCGAACACTGAAGCTTTCTTT. Translation: CASSPTIPNTEAFF. This rearrangement joins TRBV18 to TRBJ1-1; no reliable D call. This CDR3 is built from 14 residues. Deletions cut 6 bases from V and 1 base from J, with 12 bases between. CDR1 is KGHSH, CDR2 LQKENI, per germline.

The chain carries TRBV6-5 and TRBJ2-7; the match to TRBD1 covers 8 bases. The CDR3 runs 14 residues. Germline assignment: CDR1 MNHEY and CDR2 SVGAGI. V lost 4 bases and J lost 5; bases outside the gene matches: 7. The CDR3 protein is CASSFQLTGDEQYF. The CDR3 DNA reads TGTGCCAGCAGTTTCCAGTTGACAGGGGACGAGCAGTACTTC.